Included here is one TCR beta chain sequence, with context. Time point denoted: 2014-2015 season, 7 days after vaccination. The sample originates from a study of follicular helper T cells after annual influenza vaccination. Across the study: Days 0, 7 and 28 post-vaccination were the blood draw times.

TCRdb keeps only in-frame clones here, not all; method: immunoSEQ multiplex PCR. This table holds about 9,600 clones, about 85% found once. Germline V gene lookup returns CDR1 SGHNT and CDR2 YENEEA. V was trimmed by 3 bases and J by 2 bases, leaving 8 bases between them. The CDR3 length is 14 residues. The clonotype originates from an adult who received the influenza vaccine. The sequencing used CXCR5- memory CD4+ T cells sorted from blood, collected 7 days after influenza vaccination. The J gene is TRBJ2-4, the V gene TRBV11-3; D is unresolved. CDR3 DNA: TGTGCCAGCAGCTTCGGCGGCCCCAAAAACATTCAGTACTTC. This encodes CASSFGGPKNIQYF.